This T cell receptor beta chain appears in the sequencing data of a study of T cells in localized non-small cell lung cancer. Method: immunoSEQ multiplex PCR; TCRdb's copy keeps in-frame clones and lacks some. The sample yields about 710 clones, roughly 18% seen once. Trimming cost V 6 bases and J 3 bases; bases outside gene matches: 9. This CDR3 is 15 amino acids long. Germline CDR1 reads SQVTM; CDR2 reads ANQGSEA. This clone has a handful of counts. Its matching antigen is unknown. Study results and limitations: T cell clonality was highest in uninvolved adjacent lung, above tumor. In adjacent lung, a median roughly 56 of the top 100 tumor clones were found.

Adjacent lung samples, free of atypia, were obtained at least 2 cm from the tumor margin. The sample was normal lung tissue next to the tumor, taken before any cancer treatment. The V call is TRBV29-1, the J call TRBJ2-7; 12 positions agree with TRBD1. The receptor was isolated from a man between 40 and 70 years old with stage III squamous cell lung carcinoma. CDR3 coding DNA: TGCAGCGTGACCACGGGGACAGGGGGCCTCTACGAGCAGTACTTC. It encodes CSVTTGTGGLYEQYF.